This T cell receptor (beta chain) stems from a study of tumor-infiltrating lymphocytes in localized non-small cell lung cancer. Findings and limits, study-wide: Tumors had more T cell infiltration than uninvolved lung, per TCRbeta sequencing and CD3 counts. No link was found between tumor T-cell fraction and recurrence-free survival.

Only in-frame clones appear in the TCRdb table, and some are missing; sequencing was by immunoSEQ multiplex PCR. The sample yields 25,000 to 35,000 clones, over 75% seen once. This CDR3 spans 16 amino acids. The V end was cut by 5 bases, the J end by 0 bases, with 15 bases between. Germline V gene lookup returns CDR1 SGHTA and CDR2 FQGTGA. As concerns this clone: The antigen is unknown.

The sequence was collected from a human donor with non-small cell lung cancer. The chain carries TRBV7-3 and TRBJ2-3; D may be TRBD1 or TRBD2 (5 bases each). Sequenced: lung tumor tissue. The CDR3 reads CASSRTGTTSTDTQYF. The CDR3 DNA sequence: TGTGCCAGCAGCAGAACCGGGACGACGAGCACAGATACGCAGTATTTT.